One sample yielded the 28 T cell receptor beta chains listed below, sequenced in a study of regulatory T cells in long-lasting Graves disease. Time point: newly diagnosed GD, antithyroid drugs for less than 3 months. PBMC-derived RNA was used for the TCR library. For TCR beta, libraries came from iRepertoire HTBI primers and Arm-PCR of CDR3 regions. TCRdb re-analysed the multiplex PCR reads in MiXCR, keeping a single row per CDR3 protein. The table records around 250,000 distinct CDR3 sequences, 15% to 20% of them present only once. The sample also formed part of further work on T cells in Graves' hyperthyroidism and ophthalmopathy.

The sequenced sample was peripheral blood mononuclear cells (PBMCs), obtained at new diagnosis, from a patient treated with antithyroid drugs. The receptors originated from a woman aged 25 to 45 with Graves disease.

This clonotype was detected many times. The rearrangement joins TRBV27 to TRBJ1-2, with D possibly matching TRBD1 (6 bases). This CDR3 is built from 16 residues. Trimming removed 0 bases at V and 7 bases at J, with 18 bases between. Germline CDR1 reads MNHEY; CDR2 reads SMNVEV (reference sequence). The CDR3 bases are TGTGCCAGCAGTTTATCTCGGGGCAGGGGAATGGTTGGCTACACCTTC. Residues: CASSLSRGRGMVGYTF.

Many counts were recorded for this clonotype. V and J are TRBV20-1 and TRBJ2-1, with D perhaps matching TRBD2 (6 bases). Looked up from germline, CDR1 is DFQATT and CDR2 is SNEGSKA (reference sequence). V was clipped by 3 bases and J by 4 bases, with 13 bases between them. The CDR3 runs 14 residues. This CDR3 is CSASSEGLYNEQFF. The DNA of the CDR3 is TGCAGTGCTAGTTCGGAGGGGCTATACAATGAGCAGTTCTTC.

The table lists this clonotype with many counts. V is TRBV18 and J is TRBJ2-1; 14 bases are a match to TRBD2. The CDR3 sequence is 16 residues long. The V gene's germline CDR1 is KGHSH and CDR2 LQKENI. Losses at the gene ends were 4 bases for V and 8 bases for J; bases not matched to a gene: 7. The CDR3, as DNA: TGTGCCAGCTCACGGACTAGCGGGGGGCGACTGGATGAGCAGTTCTTC. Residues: CASSRTSGGRLDEQFF.

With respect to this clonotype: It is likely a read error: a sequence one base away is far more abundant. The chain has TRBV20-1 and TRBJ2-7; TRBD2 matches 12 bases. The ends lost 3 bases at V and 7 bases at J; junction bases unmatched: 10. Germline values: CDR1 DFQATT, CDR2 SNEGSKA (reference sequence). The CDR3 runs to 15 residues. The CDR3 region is CSARVTSGGLNEQYF. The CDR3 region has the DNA TGCAGTGCTAGGGTGACTAGCGGGGGCCTCAATGAGCAGTACTTC.

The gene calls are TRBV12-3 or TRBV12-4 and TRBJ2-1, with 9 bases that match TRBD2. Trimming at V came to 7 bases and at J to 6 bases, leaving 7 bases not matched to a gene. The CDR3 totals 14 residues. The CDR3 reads CASNPSGGPNEQFF. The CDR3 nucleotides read TGTGCCAGCAATCCCAGCGGGGGGCCCAATGAGCAGTTCTTC.

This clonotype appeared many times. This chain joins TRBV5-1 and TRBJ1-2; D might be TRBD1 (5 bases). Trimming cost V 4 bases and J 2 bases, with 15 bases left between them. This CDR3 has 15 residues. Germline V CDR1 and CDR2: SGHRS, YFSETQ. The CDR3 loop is CASSIGARSNYGYTF. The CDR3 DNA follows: TGCGCCAGCAGCATCGGGGCCAGATCCAACTATGGCTACACCTTC.

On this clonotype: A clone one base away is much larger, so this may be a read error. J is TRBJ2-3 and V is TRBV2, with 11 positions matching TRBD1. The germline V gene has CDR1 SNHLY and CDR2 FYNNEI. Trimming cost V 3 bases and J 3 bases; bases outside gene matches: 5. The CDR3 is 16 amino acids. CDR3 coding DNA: TGTGCCAGCAGTGACCTCGGGACAGGGGGAACAGATACGCAGTATTTT. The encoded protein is CASSDLGTGGTDTQYF.

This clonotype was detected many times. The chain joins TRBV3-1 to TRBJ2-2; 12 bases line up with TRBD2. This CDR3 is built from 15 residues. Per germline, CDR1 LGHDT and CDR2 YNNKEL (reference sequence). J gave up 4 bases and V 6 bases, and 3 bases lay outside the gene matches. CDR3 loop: CASRTTSGSTGELFF. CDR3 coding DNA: TGTGCCAGCAGGACGACTAGCGGGAGCACCGGGGAGCTGTTTTTT.

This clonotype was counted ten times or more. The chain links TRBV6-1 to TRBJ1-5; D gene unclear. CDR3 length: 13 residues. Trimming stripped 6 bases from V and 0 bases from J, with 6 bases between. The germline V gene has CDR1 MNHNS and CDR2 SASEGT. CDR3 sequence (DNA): TGTGCCAGCAGGCGTAATAGCAATCAGCCCCAGCATTTT. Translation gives CASRRNSNQPQHF.

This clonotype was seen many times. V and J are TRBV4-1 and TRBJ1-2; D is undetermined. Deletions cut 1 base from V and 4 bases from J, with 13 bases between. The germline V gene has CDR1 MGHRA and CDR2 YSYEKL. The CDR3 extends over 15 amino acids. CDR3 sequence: CASSQAGSRVYGYTF. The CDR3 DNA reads TGCGCCAGCAGCCAAGCAGGAAGTAGGGTCTATGGCTACACCTTC.

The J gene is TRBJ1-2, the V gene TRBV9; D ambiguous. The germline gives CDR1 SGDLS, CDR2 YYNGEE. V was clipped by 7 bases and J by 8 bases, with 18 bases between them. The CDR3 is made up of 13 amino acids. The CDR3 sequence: CASGTLREKGYTF. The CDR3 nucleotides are TGTGCCAGCGGAACCTTAAGGGAGAAGGGCTACACCTTC.

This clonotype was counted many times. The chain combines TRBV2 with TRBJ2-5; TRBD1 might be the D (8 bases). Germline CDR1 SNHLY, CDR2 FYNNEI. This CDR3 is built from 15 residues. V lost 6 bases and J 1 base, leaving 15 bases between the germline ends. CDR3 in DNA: TGTGCCAGCAGCGGGGGGACAGGCAGCCAAGAGACCCAGTACTTC. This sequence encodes CASSGGTGSQETQYF.

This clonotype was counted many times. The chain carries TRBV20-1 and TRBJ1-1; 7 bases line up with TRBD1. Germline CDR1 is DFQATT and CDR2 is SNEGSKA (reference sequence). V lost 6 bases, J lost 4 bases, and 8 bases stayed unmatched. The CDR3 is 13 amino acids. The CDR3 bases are TGCAGTGCCTATAAACAGGGGTCCACTGAAGCTTTCTTT. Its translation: CSAYKQGSTEAFF.

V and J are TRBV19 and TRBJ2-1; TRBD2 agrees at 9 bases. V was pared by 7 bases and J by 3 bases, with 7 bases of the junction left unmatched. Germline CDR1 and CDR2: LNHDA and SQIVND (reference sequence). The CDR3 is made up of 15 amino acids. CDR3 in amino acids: CASTLAGVSYNEQFF. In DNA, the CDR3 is TGTGCCAGTACCTTAGCGGGGGTAAGCTACAATGAGCAGTTCTTC. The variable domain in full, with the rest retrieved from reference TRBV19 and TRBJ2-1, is DGGITQSPKYLFRKEGQNVTLSCEQNLNHDAMYWYRQDPGQGLRLIYYSQIVNDFQKGDIAEGYSVSREKKESFPLTVTSAQKNPTAFYLCASTLAGVSYNEQFFGPGTRLTVL.

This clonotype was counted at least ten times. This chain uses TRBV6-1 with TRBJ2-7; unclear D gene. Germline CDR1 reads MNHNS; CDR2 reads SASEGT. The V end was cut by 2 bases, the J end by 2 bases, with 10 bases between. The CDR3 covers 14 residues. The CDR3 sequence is CASSEPPGPYEQYF. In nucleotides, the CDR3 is TGTGCCAGCAGTGAACCCCCGGGTCCCTACGAGCAGTACTTC.

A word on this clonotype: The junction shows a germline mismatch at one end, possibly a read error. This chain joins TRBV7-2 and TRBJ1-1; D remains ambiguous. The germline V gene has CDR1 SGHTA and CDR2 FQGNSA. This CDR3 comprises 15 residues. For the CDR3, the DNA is TGTGCCAACAGCCGAGAGGGATACACGAACACTGAAGCCTTCTTT. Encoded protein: CANSREGYTNTEAFF.

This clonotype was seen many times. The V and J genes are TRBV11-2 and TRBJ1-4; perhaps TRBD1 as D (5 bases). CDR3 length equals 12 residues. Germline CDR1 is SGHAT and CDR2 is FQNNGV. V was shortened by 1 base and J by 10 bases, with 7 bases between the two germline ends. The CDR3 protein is CASSLAGRKLFF. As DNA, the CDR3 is TGTGCCAGCAGCTTAGCGGGACGAAAACTGTTTTTT.

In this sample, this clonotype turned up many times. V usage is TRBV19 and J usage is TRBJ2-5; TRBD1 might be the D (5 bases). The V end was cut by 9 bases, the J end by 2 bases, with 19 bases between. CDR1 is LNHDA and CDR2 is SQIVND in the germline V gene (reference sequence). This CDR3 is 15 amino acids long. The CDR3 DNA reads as TGTGCCAGCAGACTTGACACCCACAGGCAAGAGACCCAGTACTTC. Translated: CASRLDTHRQETQYF.

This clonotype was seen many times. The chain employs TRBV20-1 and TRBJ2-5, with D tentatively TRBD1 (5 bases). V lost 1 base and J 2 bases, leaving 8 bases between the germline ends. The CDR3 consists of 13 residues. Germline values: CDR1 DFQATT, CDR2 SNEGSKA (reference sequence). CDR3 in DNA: TGCAGTGCTAGAGGGACACCTCAAGAGACCCAGTACTTC. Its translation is CSARGTPQETQYF.

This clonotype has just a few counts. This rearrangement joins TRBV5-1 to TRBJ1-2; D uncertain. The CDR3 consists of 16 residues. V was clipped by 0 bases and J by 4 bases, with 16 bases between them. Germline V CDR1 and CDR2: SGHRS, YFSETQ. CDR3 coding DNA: TGCGCCAGCAGCTTGGCGGTGTGGGGAGAGGGCTATGGCTACACCTTC. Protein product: CASSLAVWGEGYGYTF.

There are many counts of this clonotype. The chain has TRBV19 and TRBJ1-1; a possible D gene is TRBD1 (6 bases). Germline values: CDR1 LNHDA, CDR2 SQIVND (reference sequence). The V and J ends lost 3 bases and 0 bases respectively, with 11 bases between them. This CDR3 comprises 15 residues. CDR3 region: CASSMLGQMNTEAFF. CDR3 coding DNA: TGTGCCAGTAGTATGTTAGGACAGATGAACACTGAAGCTTTCTTT.

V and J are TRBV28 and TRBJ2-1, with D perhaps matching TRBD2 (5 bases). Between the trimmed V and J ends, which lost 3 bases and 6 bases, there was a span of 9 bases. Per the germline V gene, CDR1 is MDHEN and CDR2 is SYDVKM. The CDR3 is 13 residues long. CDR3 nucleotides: TGTGCCAGCAGTTTCGTTGAGGGCAATGAGCAGTTCTTC. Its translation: CASSFVEGNEQFF.

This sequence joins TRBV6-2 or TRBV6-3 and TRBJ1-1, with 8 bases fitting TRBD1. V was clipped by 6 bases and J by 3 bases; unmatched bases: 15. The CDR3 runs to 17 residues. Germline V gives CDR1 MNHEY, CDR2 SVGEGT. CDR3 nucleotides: TGTGCCAGCAGACTCCGGACAGGGACATACTTCGACACTGAAGCTTTCTTT. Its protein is CASRLRTGTYFDTEAFF.

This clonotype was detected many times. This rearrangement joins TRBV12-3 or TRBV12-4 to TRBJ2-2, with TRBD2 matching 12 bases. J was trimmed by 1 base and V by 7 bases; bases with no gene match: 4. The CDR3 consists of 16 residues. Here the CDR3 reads CASTLGLAGNTGELFF. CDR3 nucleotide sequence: TGTGCCAGCACTCTGGGACTAGCGGGGAACACCGGGGAGCTGTTTTTT.

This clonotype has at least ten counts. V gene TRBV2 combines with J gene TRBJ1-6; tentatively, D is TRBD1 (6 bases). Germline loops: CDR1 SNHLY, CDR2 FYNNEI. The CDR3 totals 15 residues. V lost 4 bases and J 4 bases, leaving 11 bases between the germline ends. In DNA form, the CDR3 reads TGTGCCAGCAGTGGGCTGACAGGATATAATTCACCCCTCCACTTT. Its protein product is CASSGLTGYNSPLHF.

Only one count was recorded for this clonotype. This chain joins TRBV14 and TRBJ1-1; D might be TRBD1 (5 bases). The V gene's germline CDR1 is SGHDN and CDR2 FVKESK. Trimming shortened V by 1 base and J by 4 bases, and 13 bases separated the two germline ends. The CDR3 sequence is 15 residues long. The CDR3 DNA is TGTGCCAGCAGCCAAGGTCGGGGGATGAGCACTGAAGCTTTCTTT. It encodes CASSQGRGMSTEAFF.

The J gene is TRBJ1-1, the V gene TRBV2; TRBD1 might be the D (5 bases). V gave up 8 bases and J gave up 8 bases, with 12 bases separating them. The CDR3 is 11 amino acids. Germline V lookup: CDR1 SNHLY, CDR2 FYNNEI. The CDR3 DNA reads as TGTGCCAGCGAGAGGGGCAGGGAAGCTTTCTTT. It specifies CASERGREAFF.

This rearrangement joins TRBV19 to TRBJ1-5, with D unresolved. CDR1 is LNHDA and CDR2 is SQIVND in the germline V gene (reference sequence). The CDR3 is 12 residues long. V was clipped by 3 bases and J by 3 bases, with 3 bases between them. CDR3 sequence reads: CASSIFNQPQHF. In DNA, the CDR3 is TGTGCCAGTAGTATTTTCAATCAGCCCCAGCATTTT.